These 25 T cell receptor beta chains were all obtained from the same sample, sequenced in a study of T cell responses to AZD1222 COVID-19 vaccine. The protocol was immunoSEQ multiplex PCR, while the TCRdb copy is restricted to in-frame clones and leaves out a portion. The table records about 87,000 clones, 90% of them present only once. Sequencing was performed on peripheral blood, taken on day 0 of AZD1222 vaccination. These receptors were collected from an adult in good health.

The V and J genes are TRBV30 and TRBJ2-2; D is unclear. Germline values: CDR1 GTSNPN, CDR2 SVGIG (reference sequence). V was cut by 3 bases and J by 5 bases, with 10 bases left in between. The CDR3 is 13 residues long. As DNA, the CDR3 is TGTGCCTGGAGCTTACTGAAGACCGGGGAGCTGTTTTTT. It codes for CAWSLLKTGELFF.

This sequence joins TRBV9 and TRBJ2-3, with 10 bases that match TRBD2. V lost 5 bases to trimming and J lost 2 bases; unmatched junction nucleotides: 8. CDR1 SGDLS and CDR2 YYNGEE come from the germline V gene. The CDR3 has 16 amino acids. The CDR3, as DNA: TGTGCCAGCAGTACCGGAGCGGGGGGGGTCACAGATACGCAGTATTTT. This translates into CASSTGAGGVTDTQYF.

V is TRBV5-1 and J is TRBJ1-3, with 7 nucleotides matching TRBD1. Germline values: CDR1 SGHRS, CDR2 YFSETQ. The junction had 6 bases not matched to a gene; V was cut back by 0 bases and J by 0 bases. This CDR3 region has 17 residues. In nucleotides, the CDR3 is TGCGCCAGCAGCTTGGGAGACAGGGTCTTCTCTGGAAACACCATATATTTT. Amino acids: CASSLGDRVFSGNTIYF.

The genes are TRBV2 and TRBJ1-2, with D possibly matching TRBD1 (5 bases). The germline V gene has CDR1 SNHLY and CDR2 FYNNEI. Trimming took 0 bases from V and 11 from J, leaving 10 bases between them. The CDR3 is made up of 12 amino acids. The CDR3 DNA follows: TGTGCCAGCAGTGAAGCGGGCCAGGGTTACACCTTC. It specifies CASSEAGQGYTF.

The chain's CDR3 is CASSLVPAGGLTSSYEQYF. CDR3 in DNA: TGTGCCAGCAGCTTAGTTCCAGCGGGGGGCCTTACCAGCTCCTACGAGCAGTACTTC. The chain has TRBV7-8 and TRBJ2-7, with TRBD2 identical over 9 bases. V lost 1 base and J lost 0; bases outside the gene matches: 13. Germline CDR1 and CDR2: SGHVS and FQNEAQ. The CDR3 consists of 19 residues.

This chain connects TRBV13 to TRBJ1-2, with D tentatively TRBD1 (6 bases). CDR3 length: 16 residues. V lost 5 bases and J 5 bases, leaving 21 bases between the germline ends. Germline loops: CDR1 PRHDT, CDR2 FYEKMQ (reference sequence). CDR3 sequence reads: CASSSPGQSLIYGYTF. The CDR3 DNA sequence: TGTGCCAGCAGCAGTCCGGGACAATCCCTTATATATGGCTACACCTTC.

This chain connects TRBV4-3 to TRBJ2-1; TRBD2 matches 9 bases. This CDR3 contains 16 residues. Germline lookup yields CDR1 LGHNA and CDR2 YSLEER. V was clipped by 0 bases and J by 5 bases; unmatched bases: 5. DNA of the CDR3: TGCGCCAGCAGCCAAGATGGTAGCGGGGGTAACAATGAGCAGTTCTTC. Residues: CASSQDGSGGNNEQFF.

The chain has TRBV11-2 and TRBJ1-6; D may be TRBD1 (5 bases). Germline V gene sequence: CDR1 SGHAT, CDR2 FQNNGV. V was cut by 4 bases and J by 10 bases, with 17 bases left in between. The CDR3 is 15 amino acids. Written as DNA, the CDR3 is TGTGCCAGCAGCTCCCGACAGAGGCCCGCATCACCCCTCCACTTT. The encoded protein is CASSSRQRPASPLHF.

The J gene is TRBJ2-7, the V gene TRBV13; D is possibly TRBD2 (5 bases). Trimming removed 0 bases from V and 0 bases from J, with 12 bases in between. CDR1 and CDR2 from the germline V gene are PRHDT and FYEKMQ (reference sequence). The CDR3 has 16 residues. The CDR3 protein is CASSLGSGPNSYEQYF. The CDR3 bases are TGTGCCAGCAGCTTAGGGAGCGGTCCTAACTCCTACGAGCAGTACTTC.

The chain links TRBV27 to TRBJ1-1; D is uncertain. Germline V gene sequence: CDR1 MNHEY, CDR2 SMNVEV (reference sequence). The length of the CDR3 is 15 residues. The V gene lost 4 bases and the J gene lost 3 bases, with 15 bases spanning the gap. The CDR3 protein is CASSSIQVGDTEAFF. The DNA of the CDR3 is TGTGCCAGCAGTTCGATTCAGGTCGGGGACACTGAAGCTTTCTTT.

V and J are TRBV14 and TRBJ1-1; tentative D call: TRBD1 (6 bases). This CDR3 is 15 amino acids long. In germline, CDR1 is SGHDN, CDR2 FVKESK. Trimming shortened V by 2 bases and J by 0 bases, and 10 bases separated the two germline ends. This CDR3 is CASSQIGQLNTEAFF. For the CDR3, the DNA is TGTGCCAGCAGCCAAATAGGACAGCTGAACACTGAAGCTTTCTTT.

The V and J genes are TRBV5-1 and TRBJ1-1, with 9 bases matching TRBD1. V shed 0 bases and J 11 bases; nucleotides not matched to a gene: 14. CDR1 and CDR2 (germline): SGHRS, YFSETQ. The CDR3 contains 16 residues. CDR3 DNA: TGCGCCAGCAGCTTGGATATTATGGGACAGGGTGGGACGGCTTTCTTT. Encoded protein: CASSLDIMGQGGTAFF.

The CDR3 nucleotides are TGCGCCAGCAGTGAGGTGGGAGGGAACTATGGCTACACCTTC. Translated, it gives CASSEVGGNYGYTF. J is TRBJ1-2 and V is TRBV10-2; D ambiguous. The CDR3 sequence is 14 residues long. Trimming removed 2 bases at V and 2 bases at J, with 9 bases between. Germline-derived CDR1 and CDR2 are WSHSY and SAAADI.

This clone was detected only once. This chain links TRBV3-1 (or the pseudogene TRBV3-2) with TRBJ1-4; D call uncertain. The germline V and J ends were trimmed by 1 base and 2 bases, with 5 bases remaining between them. Germline V gene lookup returns CDR1 LGHDT and CDR2 YNNKEL (reference sequence). The CDR3 totals 14 residues. The CDR3 DNA reads TGTGCCAGCAGCCAAGTGGGGACTAATGAAAAACTGTTTTTT. Translating gives CASSQVGTNEKLFF.

This sequence joins TRBV30 and TRBJ1-1; no clear D gene. Per the germline V gene, CDR1 is GTSNPN and CDR2 is SVGIG (reference sequence). The CDR3 has 13 amino acids. Trimming pared 1 base from V and 3 bases from J, leaving 9 bases between. The CDR3 is CAWSGFRDTEAFF. The CDR3 region has the DNA TGTGCCTGGAGTGGATTCCGGGACACTGAAGCTTTCTTT.

V usage is TRBV19 and J usage is TRBJ2-2; D unclear. The CDR3 runs 15 residues. Per the germline V gene, CDR1 is LNHDA and CDR2 is SQIVND (reference sequence). Deletions cut 4 bases from V and 6 bases from J, with 15 bases between. CDR3 sequence (DNA): TGTGCCAGTAGTAAAGTACTTGATTGGGCCGGGGAGCTGTTTTTT. This sequence encodes CASSKVLDWAGELFF.

The chain uses TRBV5-1 and TRBJ2-7; 8 nucleotides match TRBD1. The junction had 13 bases not matched to a gene; V was cut back by 6 bases and J by 2 bases. Germline values: CDR1 SGHRS, CDR2 YFSETQ. The CDR3 totals 16 residues. The CDR3 DNA reads as TGCGCCAGCAAGGCTTTTACGACAGGGGTTCCCTACGAGCAGTACTTC. As protein: CASKAFTTGVPYEQYF.

The J gene is TRBJ2-7, the V gene TRBV13, with no clear D. Trimming removed 0 bases at V and 2 bases at J, with 2 bases between. Germline CDR1 and CDR2: PRHDT and FYEKMQ (reference sequence). The CDR3 totals 12 residues. The CDR3 DNA is TGTGCCAGCAGCTTAGGAGCCTACGAGCAGTACTTC. This gives the protein CASSLGAYEQYF. Based on the CDR3 plus reference TRBV13 and TRBJ2-7, the full variable domain is AAGVIQSPRHLIKEKRETATLKCYPIPRHDTVYWYQQGPGQDPQFLISFYEKMQSDKGSIPDRFSAQQFSDYHSELNMSSLELGDSALYFCASSLGAYEQYFGPGTRLTVT.

The chain employs TRBV27 and TRBJ2-7, with 7 bases fitting TRBD1. Germline V CDR1 and CDR2: MNHEY, SMNVEV (reference sequence). The J segment lost 4 bases and the V segment lost 9 bases, leaving 9 bases of the junction unmatched. This CDR3 has 13 amino acids. The CDR3 DNA sequence: TGTGCCAGACATGAATGGGACAGTTACGAGCAGTACTTC. Its translation: CARHEWDSYEQYF.

The chain employs TRBV29-1 and TRBJ2-3; 7 bases align to TRBD1. J was trimmed by 2 bases and V by 6 bases; bases with no gene match: 5. CDR3 length equals 13 residues. Per germline, CDR1 SQVTM and CDR2 ANQGSEA. The DNA of the CDR3 is TGCAGCGTCTCAGGGGGAATCACAGATACGCAGTATTTT. It encodes CSVSGGITDTQYF.

The rearrangement links TRBV2 to TRBJ1-3; D call uncertain. There are 14 residues in the CDR3. Trimming removed 4 bases at V and 2 bases at J, with 9 bases between. The germline V gene has CDR1 SNHLY and CDR2 FYNNEI. CDR3 sequence: CASSGEWAGNTIYF. DNA for the CDR3: TGTGCCAGCAGTGGGGAATGGGCTGGAAACACCATATATTTT.

The chain couples TRBV18 to TRBJ1-1, with D uncertain. CDR3 length equals 13 residues. V was pared by 3 bases and J by 1 base, with 6 bases between. Germline V CDR1 and CDR2: KGHSH, LQKENI. CDR3 DNA: TGTGCCAGCTCACCCCAGGAGAACACTGAAGCTTTCTTT. This translates into CASSPQENTEAFF.

The chain carries TRBV27 and TRBJ2-7; a weak D match, TRBD1 (6 bases). The germline V and J ends were trimmed by 5 bases and 3 bases, with 17 bases remaining between them. CDR1 and CDR2 (germline): MNHEY, SMNVEV (reference sequence). This CDR3 region has 15 residues. Here the CDR3 reads CASSQVRAGVYEQYF. CDR3 nucleotide sequence: TGTGCCAGCAGTCAAGTCCGGGCAGGGGTCTACGAGCAGTACTTC.

The genes are TRBV6-1 and TRBJ1-5; D gene uncertain. CDR3 length equals 13 residues. The germline V and J ends were trimmed by 1 base and 5 bases, with 6 bases remaining between them. In germline, CDR1 is MNHNS, CDR2 SASEGT. The CDR3 nucleotides read TGTGCCAGCAGTGAAGATCGGGATCAGCCCCAGCATTTT. Its translation: CASSEDRDQPQHF.

The V and J genes are TRBV5-1 and TRBJ1-2; D is uncertain. The CDR3 is 13 residues long. Germline assignment: CDR1 SGHRS and CDR2 YFSETQ. The V end was cut by 2 bases, the J end by 1 base, with 6 bases between. CDR3 DNA: TGCGCCAGCAGCTTTGGGTATAACTATGGCTACACCTTC. This translates into CASSFGYNYGYTF.